These 22 T cell receptor beta chains were all obtained from the same sample, sequenced in a study of siplizumab effects on memory and regulatory T cells. Sequencing used immunoSEQ multiplex PCR; TCRdb keeps in-frame clones, though not all of them. The sample includes tens of thousands of clones, around 78% seen only once; the top ten take more than 3.5%. Sample: memory CD4+ T cells sorted from blood. Source of these receptors: a human donor in good health.

The chain links TRBV4-1 to TRBJ1-5; TRBD1 might be the D (6 bases). Trimming stripped 1 base from V and 6 bases from J, with 7 bases between. CDR3 size: 13 residues. The germline V gene encodes CDR1 MGHRA and CDR2 YSYEKL. The CDR3 region is CASSQGGAQPQHF. CDR3 in DNA: TGCGCCAGCAGCCAAGGGGGGGCTCAGCCCCAGCATTTT.

The chain uses TRBV4-1 and TRBJ2-4; D remains unclear. The V gene's germline CDR1 is MGHRA and CDR2 YSYEKL. With 5 bases removed from V and 1 base from J, the gap between germline ends came to 15 bases. The CDR3 extends over 16 amino acids. CDR3 protein: CASSTTPTEAKNIQYF. The CDR3 nucleotides are TGCGCCAGCAGCACGACACCCACGGAGGCCAAAAACATTCAGTACTTC.

This chain uses TRBV9 with TRBJ1-1; D is unclear. This CDR3 region has 15 residues. The V gene's germline CDR1 is SGDLS and CDR2 YYNGEE. The V end was cut by 2 bases, the J end by 4 bases, with 15 bases between. This CDR3 is CASSVSGLGSTEAFF. CDR3 in DNA: TGTGCCAGCAGCGTGTCGGGCCTAGGCAGCACTGAAGCTTTCTTT.

The chain couples TRBV2 to TRBJ2-7; 9 bases are a match to TRBD1. CDR1 is SNHLY and CDR2 is FYNNEI in the germline V gene. This CDR3 comprises 15 residues. V was pared by 5 bases and J by 5 bases, with 10 bases of the junction left unmatched. CDR3 nucleotide sequence: TGTGCCAGCAGTCAAACGGGACAGGGACGCAACGAGCAGTACTTC. Its translation: CASSQTGQGRNEQYF.

The chain recombines TRBV6-5 with TRBJ1-2; TRBD1 matches at 10 bases. The germline V gene has CDR1 MNHEY and CDR2 SVGAGI. V was pared by 5 bases and J by 8 bases, with 5 bases of the junction left unmatched. The CDR3 sequence is 13 residues long. The CDR3 nucleotides are TGTGCCAGCAGTCAGACAGGGGGCTGGGGCTACACCTTC. Its protein product is CASSQTGGWGYTF.

This rearrangement joins TRBV7-9 to TRBJ1-6, with TRBD1 identical over 10 bases. Unmatched junction bases numbered 2, after V lost 3 bases and J lost 9 bases. This CDR3 has 14 residues. Germline CDR1 is SEHNR and CDR2 is FQNEAQ (reference sequence). Here the CDR3 DNA reads TGTGCCAGCAGCTTGGGACAGGGGAGTTCACCCCTCCACTTT. Protein sequence: CASSLGQGSSPLHF.

This clone was observed a single time. The chain has TRBV4-2 and TRBJ2-4, with 9 bases matching TRBD2. The CDR3 contains 20 residues. Germline lookup yields CDR1 LGHNA and CDR2 YNFKEQ. Unmatched junction bases numbered 19, after V lost 1 base and J lost 6 bases. The CDR3 sequence is CASSQGGSGSTGYPLNIQYF. The CDR3 bases are TGTGCCAGCAGCCAAGGCGGTAGCGGGAGTACAGGTTACCCCTTAAACATTCAGTACTTC.

The rearrangement uses TRBV27 and TRBJ2-5; D remains ambiguous. The CDR3 sequence is 13 residues long. V gave up 2 bases and J gave up 5 bases, with 9 bases separating them. Germline CDR1 MNHEY, CDR2 SMNVEV (reference sequence). Written as DNA, the CDR3 is TGTGCCAGCAGTTTAACACGCCGGGAGACCCAGTACTTC. Its protein product is CASSLTRRETQYF.

The rearrangement uses TRBV6-5 and TRBJ2-7; the D gene is possibly TRBD2 (5 bases). Germline V gene lookup returns CDR1 MNHEY and CDR2 SVGAGI. Trimming took 4 bases from V and 7 from J, leaving 11 bases between them. The CDR3 has 12 amino acids. The CDR3 spells CASSSGNLEQYF. In nucleotides, the CDR3 is TGTGCCAGCAGTTCCGGGAACTTAGAGCAGTACTTC.

The gene calls are TRBV6-5 and TRBJ2-3; TRBD1 matches at 9 bases. The CDR3 runs to 15 residues. Germline V gene lookup returns CDR1 MNHEY and CDR2 SVGAGI. Unmatched junction bases numbered 4, after V lost 3 bases and J lost 3 bases. Here the CDR3 DNA reads TGTGCCAGCAGTTATAGCGGACAGGGGACAGATACGCAGTATTTT. As protein: CASSYSGQGTDTQYF.

The rearrangement joins TRBV6-5 to TRBJ1-1, with 7 bases fitting TRBD1. V dropped 0 bases and J dropped 4; count of bases not matched to a gene: 8. Germline loops: CDR1 MNHEY, CDR2 SVGAGI. The CDR3 contains 16 residues. This CDR3 is CASSYSSGGSLTEAFF. The CDR3 coding sequence is TGTGCCAGCAGTTACTCTTCAGGGGGGAGCCTCACTGAAGCTTTCTTT.

The V call is TRBV5-6, the J call TRBJ2-7, with 7 bases identical to TRBD2. Germline loops: CDR1 SGHDT, CDR2 YYEEEE. CDR3 length: 16 amino acids. V lost 4 bases to trimming and J lost 1 base; unmatched junction nucleotides: 11. Written as DNA, the CDR3 is TGTGCCAGCAGCCGGGTACCTAGCGGTTATTCCTACGAGCAGTACTTC. This sequence encodes CASSRVPSGYSYEQYF.

The chain carries TRBV27 and TRBJ2-3; 7 bases line up with TRBD2. The CDR3 consists of 20 residues. Germline CDR1 MNHEY, CDR2 SMNVEV (reference sequence). The junction had 16 bases not matched to a gene; V was cut back by 1 base and J by 0 bases. The CDR3 sequence is CASSLYPPSGTLISTDTQYF. Written as DNA, the CDR3 is TGTGCCAGCAGTTTATACCCTCCGAGCGGGACCCTTATTAGCACAGATACGCAGTATTTT.

In its sample, this clone was seen many times. V usage is TRBV11-3 and J usage is TRBJ2-1; possibly TRBD2 for D (6 bases). The CDR3 is 15 amino acids. Per the germline V gene, CDR1 is SGHNT and CDR2 is YENEEA. V lost 1 base, J lost 5 bases, and 12 bases lay in between. CDR3 protein: CASSLGGERHNEQFF. The CDR3 bases are TGTGCCAGCAGCTTAGGGGGGGAACGGCACAATGAGCAGTTCTTC. The whole variable domain, filled in from reference TRBV11-3 and TRBJ2-1, reads EAGVVQSPRYKIIEKKQPVAFWCNPISGHNTLYWYLQNLGQGPELLIRYENEEAVDDSQLPKDRFSAERLKGVDSTLKIQPAELGDSAVYLCASSLGGERHNEQFFGPGTRLTVL.

V is TRBV7-9 and J is TRBJ2-5, with 11 bases identical to TRBD2. CDR3 size: 15 residues. Trimming removed 1 base from V and 4 bases from J; junction bases left unmatched: 2. CDR1 and CDR2 (germline): SEHNR, FQNEAQ (reference sequence). CDR3 sequence reads: CASSLVLAGGETQYF. Written as DNA, the CDR3 is TGTGCCAGCAGCTTAGTCCTAGCGGGGGGAGAGACCCAGTACTTC.

The chain recombines TRBV5-4 with TRBJ1-2; 8 nucleotides match TRBD1. The CDR3 extends over 15 amino acids. Per germline, CDR1 SGHNT and CDR2 YYREEE (reference sequence). V was clipped by 4 bases and J by 6 bases; unmatched bases: 11. CDR3 DNA sequence: TGTGCCAGCAGCCTCCAGACAGGGGAGATCCATGGCTACACCTTC. Translated: CASSLQTGEIHGYTF.

This clone was recorded only once. An end of the junction differs from the germline gene, which may be a read error. The V call is TRBV4-2, the J call TRBJ1-2; D not resolved. Germline V lookup: CDR1 LGHNA, CDR2 YNFKEQ. The length of the CDR3 is 15 residues. CDR3 protein: CANSQNPTANYGYTF. The CDR3 bases are TGTGCCAACAGCCAAAATCCGACGGCTAACTATGGCTACACCTTC.

This rearrangement joins TRBV11-3 to TRBJ2-1, with D perhaps matching TRBD2 (6 bases). The CDR3 has 15 residues. Germline V gene data show CDR1 as SGHNT and CDR2 as YENEEA. The V and J ends lost 8 bases and 4 bases respectively, with 18 bases between them. Written as DNA, the CDR3 is TGTGCCAGCGGACCGCGGGACGGACATTACAATGAGCAGTTCTTC. This translates into CASGPRDGHYNEQFF.

Regarding this clone: This same CDR3 is encoded by further DNA sequences in the sample. The rearrangement uses TRBV5-1 and TRBJ2-5; D is unclear. Germline CDR1 and CDR2: SGHRS and YFSETQ. V was cut by 4 bases and J by 5 bases, with 6 bases left in between. The length of the CDR3 is 11 residues. CDR3 region: CASSLQETQYF. As DNA, the CDR3 is TGCGCCAGCAGCCTGCAGGAGACCCAGTACTTC.

The chain couples TRBV10-3 to TRBJ2-3; D might be TRBD2 (7 bases). The CDR3 runs 14 residues. V was cut by 4 bases and J by 5 bases, with 13 bases left in between. Looked up from germline, CDR1 is ENHRY and CDR2 is SYGVKD. CDR3 DNA sequence: TGTGCCATCAGTGGTCGAGGGGGGGAAGATACGCAGTATTTT. Amino acid sequence: CAISGRGGEDTQYF.

The count of this clone is one. The chain uses TRBV5-6 and TRBJ1-1; D is perhaps TRBD1 (5 bases). Germline lookup yields CDR1 SGHDT and CDR2 YYEEEE. CDR3 length: 12 residues. Trimming stripped 3 bases from V and 10 bases from J, with 13 bases between. The CDR3 bases are TGTGCCAGCAGCTGGCTGAGGGGTGCAGCTTTCTTT. Protein sequence: CASSWLRGAAFF.

The sample holds one count of this clone. This chain links TRBV29-1 with TRBJ2-7; tentatively, D is TRBD1 (6 bases). Germline CDR1 and CDR2: SQVTM and ANQGSEA. V dropped 7 bases and J dropped 0 bases, with 7 bases sitting between them. CDR3 length: 11 amino acids. The CDR3 nucleotides read TGCAGCGGGGGGCACTCCTACGAGCAGTACTTC. Protein product: CSGGHSYEQYF.